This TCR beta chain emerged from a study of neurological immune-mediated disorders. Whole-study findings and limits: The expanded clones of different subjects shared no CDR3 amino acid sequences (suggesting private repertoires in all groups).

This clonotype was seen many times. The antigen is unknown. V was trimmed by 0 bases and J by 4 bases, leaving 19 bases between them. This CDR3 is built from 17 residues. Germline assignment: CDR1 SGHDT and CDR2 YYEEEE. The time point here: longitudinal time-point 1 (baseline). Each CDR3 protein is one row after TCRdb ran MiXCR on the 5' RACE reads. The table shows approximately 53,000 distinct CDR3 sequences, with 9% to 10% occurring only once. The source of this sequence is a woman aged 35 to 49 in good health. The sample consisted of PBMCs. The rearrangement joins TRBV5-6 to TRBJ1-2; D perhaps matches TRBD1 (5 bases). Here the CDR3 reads CASSLDQGFPLPYGYTF. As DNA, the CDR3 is TGTGCCAGCAGCTTGGATCAGGGTTTCCCTCTCCCCTATGGCTACACCTTC.